The T cell receptor beta chain under discussion was sequenced for a study of cytomegalovirus exposure and HLA in healthy donors. The study ran its PCR with 60 Vbeta and 13 Jbeta primers. Here immunoSEQ multiplex PCR was the method, and the copy in TCRdb shows in-frame clones only, minus some. Seen here are about 130,000 clones, about 84% observed once, and the top ten hold approximately 1%. V shed 0 bases and J 2 bases; nucleotides not matched to a gene: 12. The V gene's germline CDR1 is MGHRA and CDR2 YSYEKL. CDR3 length: 19 residues. The chain combines TRBV4-1 with TRBJ2-7; 11 bases match TRBD2. The sequenced sample was PBMCs. The TCR comes from a boy aged 10-17 years in good health and CMV-seronegative. CDR3 region: CASSQDGGLAGGWAYEQYF. In DNA form, the CDR3 reads TGCGCCAGCAGCCAAGACGGCGGGCTAGCGGGAGGCTGGGCCTACGAGCAGTACTTC.